The clone carrying this TCR beta chain showed up just a few times. Its antigen is undetermined. TCRdb used MiXCR to reprocess the reads, holding one entry per CDR3 protein. The sample gives 640,000 or so distinct CDR3 sequences, around a third of which show up once; roughly 18% is in the top ten. The sample is drawn from a study of T cell repertoires in cytomegalovirus infection. Looking at the study overall: Well-studied HLA-B-restricted epitopes and recently identified HLA-C-restricted epitopes of CMV were both used in the study. Study-wide results and caveats: The ex vivo response was dominated by HLA-C-restricted CMV-specific TCR beta clonotypes.

The length of the CDR3 is 16 residues. Deletions cut 5 bases from V and 3 bases from J, with 20 bases between. The sample consisted of cultured PBMCs, taken from culture after CMV antigen stimulation. This sequence joins TRBV12-3 or TRBV12-4 and TRBJ2-7, with D perhaps assigned TRBD1 or TRBD2 (6 bases each). The receptor was isolated from a human donor in good health (CMV status not recorded). Some clones in this sample may be carry-over from other donors' samples. The CDR3 DNA follows: TGTGCCAGCAGTCCAGGCCGGGGGCAGGGGATCTACGAGCAGTACTTC. Translating it yields CASSPGRGQGIYEQYF.